The next 9 T cell receptor beta chains were all read from a single sample in a study of CD4+ T cells in melanoma. The table came from immunoSEQ multiplex PCR; TCRdb's copy has only in-frame clones and leaves some out. The sample records roughly 110,000 clones, about nine tenths being singletons. The sample consisted of peripheral blood. All receptors come from a human donor with melanoma.

CDR3 in DNA: TGTGCCACCAGCAGCGGGAGCACAGATACGCAGTATTTT. Its protein product is CATSSGSTDTQYF. This chain joins TRBV15 and TRBJ2-3; no clear D. Germline V gives CDR1 LNHNV, CDR2 YYDKDF (reference sequence). This CDR3 spans 13 amino acids. Between the trimmed V and J ends, which lost 3 bases and 0 bases, there was a span of 4 bases.

This clone was seen more than once but under ten times. The J gene is TRBJ1-1, the V gene TRBV6-1, with TRBD1 as a possible D gene (6 bases). Trimming took 1 base from V and 4 from J, leaving 16 bases between them. This CDR3 is 16 amino acids long. Germline CDR1 and CDR2: MNHNS and SASEGT. CDR3 residues: CASSEGRDTRVTEAFF. Here the CDR3 DNA reads TGTGCCAGCAGTGAAGGAAGGGACACGAGGGTCACTGAAGCTTTCTTT.

The DNA of the CDR3 is TGTGCCAGCAGCTTAGGCCCAGGGGATCTCTACGAGCAGTACTTC. Its protein is CASSLGPGDLYEQYF. The genes are TRBV11-2 and TRBJ2-7; D might be TRBD1 (6 bases). V lost 1 base to trimming and J lost 3 bases, with 13 bases between them. The CDR3 contains 15 residues. CDR1 and CDR2 (germline): SGHAT, FQNNGV.

The chain couples TRBV5-1 to TRBJ2-7, with 10 bases identical to TRBD1. Germline V gene data show CDR1 as SGHRS and CDR2 as YFSETQ. The CDR3 totals 14 residues. V lost 4 bases, J lost 4 bases, and 5 bases stayed unmatched. CDR3 DNA: TGCGCCAGCAGCGCTGGACAGGGGGGGTACGAGCAGTACTTC. Amino acid sequence: CASSAGQGGYEQYF.

The rearrangement joins TRBV6-1 to TRBJ1-4, with a tentative D call TRBD1 (6 bases). This CDR3 spans 14 amino acids. With 3 bases removed from V and 7 bases from J, the gap between germline ends came to 12 bases. Germline V gives CDR1 MNHNS, CDR2 SASEGT. CDR3 sequence reads: CASSDVRGGEKLFF. The CDR3 DNA is TGTGCCAGCAGTGACGTCAGGGGCGGTGAAAAACTGTTTTTT.

The V call is TRBV11-3, the J call TRBJ2-3, with D tentatively TRBD2 (5 bases). Germline V gives CDR1 SGHNT, CDR2 YENEEA. The CDR3 is 14 residues long. V was shortened by 4 bases and J by 3 bases, with 11 bases between the two germline ends. The CDR3 loop is CASSSGRSTDTQYF. CDR3 in DNA: TGTGCCAGCAGCTCGGGAAGAAGTACAGATACGCAGTATTTT.

The J gene is TRBJ2-1, the V gene TRBV9, with D uncertain. CDR3 length equals 16 residues. The germline V gene has CDR1 SGDLS and CDR2 YYNGEE. Deletions cut 4 bases from V and 10 bases from J, with 24 bases between. The CDR3 DNA reads TGTGCCAGCAGCAAGTCTGGGTTCAGGTTGCCGGGCGAGCAGTTCTTC. Amino acid sequence: CASSKSGFRLPGEQFF.

The chain carries TRBV25-1 and TRBJ1-6, with D unclear. The CDR3 covers 17 residues. Germline CDR1 MGHDK, CDR2 SYGVNS. Trimming took 0 bases from V and 0 from J, leaving 9 bases between them. Written as DNA, the CDR3 is TGTGCCAGCAGTGAATATCCACCTCGCTCCTATAATTCACCCCTCCACTTT. It is translated as CASSEYPPRSYNSPLHF. Full variable domain (rest looked up from reference TRBV25-1 and TRBJ1-6): EADIYQTPRYLVIGTGKKITLECSQTMGHDKMYWYQQDPGMELHLIHYSYGVNSTEKGDLSSESTVSRIRTEHFPLTLESARPSHTSQYLCASSEYPPRSYNSPLHFGNGTRLTVT.

The chain recombines TRBV5-1 with TRBJ2-2; 11 bases line up with TRBD2. The CDR3 is made up of 17 amino acids. The junction had 5 bases not matched to a gene; V was cut back by 4 bases and J by 0 bases. CDR1 is SGHRS, CDR2 YFSETQ, per germline. The CDR3, as DNA: TGCGCCAGCAGCGGCGGACTAGCGGGTCCGAACACCGGGGAGCTGTTTTTT. Translated: CASSGGLAGPNTGELFF.